The clone carrying this T cell receptor beta chain was detected ten times or more. Its antigen is undetermined. Then a second PCR, running roughly 7 to 11 cycles, was carried out with a sample-barcoded 5' primer and a J-beta primer mix. A 12-random-nucleotide template-switch adaptor tagged each cDNA molecule. TCRdb reprocessed the 5' RACE reads with MiXCR, giving one entry per CDR3 protein. Of 700,000 to 850,000 distinct CDR3 sequences listed, roughly 40% were seen once; the top ten hold 10% to 15%. Trimming cost V 0 bases and J 8 bases; bases outside gene matches: 6. Looked up from germline, CDR1 is SGHRS and CDR2 is YFSETQ. The CDR3 sequence is 15 residues long. This specimen belongs to a study of blood T cells in healthy people across ages. Whole-study findings and limits: Comparison with aged donors showed that long-lived donors had more naive CD4+ cells and higher diversity. Roughly linearly, TCR beta diversity per million T cells fell as age increased.

Sequencing was carried out using blood. The TCR originated in a man between 18 and 35 years old in good health. The chain recombines TRBV5-1 with TRBJ2-1; TRBD2 agrees at 9 bases. CDR3 nucleotide sequence: TGCGCCAGCAGCTTGGTAGCGGGGGAGGTCCATGAGCAGTTCTTC. Encoded protein: CASSLVAGEVHEQFF.